The T cell receptor beta chain described here comes from a study of shared T cell receptors in the human thymus. This CDR3 contains 18 residues. Germline trimming cut 4 bases from V and 3 bases from J; bases unmatched to any gene: 18. The V gene's germline CDR1 is GTSNPN and CDR2 SVGIG (reference sequence). This table comes from immunoSEQ multiplex PCR, and its TCRdb copy is limited to in-frame clones, with some not included. The sample includes about 400,000 clones, 95% of them seen just once. The chain carries TRBV30 and TRBJ1-1; TRBD1 matches at 9 bases. This TCR derives from a human donor. The sample consisted of thymocytes. This chain's CDR3 is CAWTNTTGTGLCDTEAFF. As DNA, the CDR3 is TGTGCCTGGACTAACACGACCGGGACAGGGCTCTGTGACACTGAAGCTTTCTTT.